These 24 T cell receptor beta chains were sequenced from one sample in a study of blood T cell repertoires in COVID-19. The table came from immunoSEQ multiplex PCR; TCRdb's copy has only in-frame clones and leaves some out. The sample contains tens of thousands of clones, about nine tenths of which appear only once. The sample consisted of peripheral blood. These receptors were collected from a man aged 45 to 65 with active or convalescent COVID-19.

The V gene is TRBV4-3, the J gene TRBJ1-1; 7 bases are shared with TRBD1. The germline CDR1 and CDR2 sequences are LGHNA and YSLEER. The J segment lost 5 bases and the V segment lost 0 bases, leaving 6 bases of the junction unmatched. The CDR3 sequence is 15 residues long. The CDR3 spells CASSQDSTGDTEAFF. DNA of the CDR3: TGCGCCAGCAGCCAAGATAGTACAGGGGATACTGAAGCTTTCTTT.

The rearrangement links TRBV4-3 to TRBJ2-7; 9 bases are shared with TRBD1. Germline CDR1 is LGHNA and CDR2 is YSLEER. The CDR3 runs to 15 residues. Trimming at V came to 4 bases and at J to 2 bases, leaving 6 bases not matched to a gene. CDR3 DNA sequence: TGCGCCAGCAGCCTGGGACAGGGATTGGCCTACGAGCAGTACTTC. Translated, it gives CASSLGQGLAYEQYF.

The chain's CDR3 is CASSQQLDTGELFF. The CDR3 coding sequence is TGTGCCAGCAGCCAGCAATTAGACACCGGGGAGCTGTTTTTT. The V and J genes are TRBV14 and TRBJ2-2; D gene uncertain. Trimming cost V 3 bases and J 3 bases, with 8 bases left between them. This CDR3 is 14 amino acids long. Germline values: CDR1 SGHDN, CDR2 FVKESK.

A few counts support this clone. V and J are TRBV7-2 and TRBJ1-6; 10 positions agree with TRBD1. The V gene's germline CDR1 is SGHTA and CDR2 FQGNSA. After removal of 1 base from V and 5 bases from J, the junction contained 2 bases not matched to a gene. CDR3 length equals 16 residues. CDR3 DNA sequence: TGTGCCAGCAGCTTAGGGACAGGGGGAAATAATTCACCCCTCCACTTT. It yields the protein CASSLGTGGNNSPLHF.

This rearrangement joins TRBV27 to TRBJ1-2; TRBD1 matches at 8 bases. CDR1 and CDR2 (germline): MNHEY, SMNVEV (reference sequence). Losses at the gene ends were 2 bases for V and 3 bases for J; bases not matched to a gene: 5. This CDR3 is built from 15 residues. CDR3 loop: CASSLGPGGYYGYTF. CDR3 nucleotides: TGTGCCAGCAGTTTAGGGCCAGGGGGCTACTATGGCTACACCTTC.

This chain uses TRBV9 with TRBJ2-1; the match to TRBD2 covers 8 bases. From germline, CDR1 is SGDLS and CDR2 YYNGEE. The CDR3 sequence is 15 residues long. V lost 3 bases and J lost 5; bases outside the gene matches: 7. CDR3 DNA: TGTGCCAGCAGCGCGGCTAGCGGGCCTAACAATGAGCAGTTCTTC. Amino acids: CASSAASGPNNEQFF.

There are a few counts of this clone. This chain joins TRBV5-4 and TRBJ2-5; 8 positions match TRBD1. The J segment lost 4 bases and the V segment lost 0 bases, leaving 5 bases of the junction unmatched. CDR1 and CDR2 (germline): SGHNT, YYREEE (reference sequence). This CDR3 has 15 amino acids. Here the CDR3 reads CASSLGTGTRETQYF. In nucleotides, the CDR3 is TGTGCCAGCAGCTTGGGGACAGGGACGAGAGAGACCCAGTACTTC.

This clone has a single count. CDR3 in DNA: TGTGCCAGCAGCTTAACGGGACAGGGGGCGGGAGAGACCCAGTACTTC. Translation: CASSLTGQGAGETQYF. V and J are TRBV7-3 and TRBJ2-5; 12 positions match TRBD1. Germline V gene sequence: CDR1 SGHTA, CDR2 FQGTGA. The CDR3 is made up of 16 amino acids. Germline trimming cut 0 bases from V and 4 bases from J; bases unmatched to any gene: 3.

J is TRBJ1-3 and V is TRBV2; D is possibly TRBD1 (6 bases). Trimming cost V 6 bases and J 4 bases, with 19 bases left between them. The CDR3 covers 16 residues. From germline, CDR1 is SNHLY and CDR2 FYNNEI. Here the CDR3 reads CASSLRQAWLGNTIYF. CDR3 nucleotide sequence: TGTGCCAGCAGCTTACGACAGGCTTGGCTGGGAAACACCATATATTTT.

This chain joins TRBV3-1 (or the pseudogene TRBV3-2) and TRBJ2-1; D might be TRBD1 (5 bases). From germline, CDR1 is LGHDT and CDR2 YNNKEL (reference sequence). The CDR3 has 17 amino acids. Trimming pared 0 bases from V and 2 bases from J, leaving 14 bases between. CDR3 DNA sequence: TGTGCCAGCAGCCAAGAAAGGGCAGGGTTCGCCTACAATGAGCAGTTCTTC. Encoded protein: CASSQERAGFAYNEQFF.

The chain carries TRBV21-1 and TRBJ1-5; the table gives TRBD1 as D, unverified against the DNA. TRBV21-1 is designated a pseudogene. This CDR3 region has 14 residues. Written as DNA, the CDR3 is TGTGCCAGCAGCAACCCTCACAGGGACCGGCCCCAGCATTTT. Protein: CASSNPHRDRPQHF.

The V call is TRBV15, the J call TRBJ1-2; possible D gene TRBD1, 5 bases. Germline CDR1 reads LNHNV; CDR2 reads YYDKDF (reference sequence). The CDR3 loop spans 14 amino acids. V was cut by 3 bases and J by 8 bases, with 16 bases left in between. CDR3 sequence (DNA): TGTGCCACCAGCAGGGACATAGGGGCGCGGGGCTACACCTTC. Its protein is CATSRDIGARGYTF.

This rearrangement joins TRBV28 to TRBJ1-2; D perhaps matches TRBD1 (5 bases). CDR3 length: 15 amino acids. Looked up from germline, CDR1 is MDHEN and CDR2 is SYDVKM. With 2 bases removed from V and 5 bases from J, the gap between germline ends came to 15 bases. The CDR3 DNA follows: TGTGCCAGCAGTTTACCCCAGGCTGCAGGGTATGGCTACACCTTC. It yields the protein CASSLPQAAGYGYTF.

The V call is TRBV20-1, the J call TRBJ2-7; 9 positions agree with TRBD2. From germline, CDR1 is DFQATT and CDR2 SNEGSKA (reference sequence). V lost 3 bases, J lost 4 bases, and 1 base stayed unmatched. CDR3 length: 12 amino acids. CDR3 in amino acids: CSASSGRYEQYF. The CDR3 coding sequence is TGCAGTGCTAGTAGCGGGAGATACGAGCAGTACTTC.

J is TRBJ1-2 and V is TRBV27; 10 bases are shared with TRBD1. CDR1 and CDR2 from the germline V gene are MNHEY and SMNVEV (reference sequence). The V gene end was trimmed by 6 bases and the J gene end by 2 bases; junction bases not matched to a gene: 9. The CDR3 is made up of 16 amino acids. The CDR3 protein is CASSLFGTGVNYGYTF. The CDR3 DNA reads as TGTGCCAGCAGCCTCTTTGGGACAGGGGTAAACTATGGCTACACCTTC.

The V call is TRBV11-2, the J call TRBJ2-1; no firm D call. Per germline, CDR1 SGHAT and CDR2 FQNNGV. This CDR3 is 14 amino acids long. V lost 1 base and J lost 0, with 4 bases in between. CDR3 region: CASSLGSSYNEQFF. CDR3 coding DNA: TGTGCCAGCAGCTTAGGGAGCTCCTACAATGAGCAGTTCTTC.

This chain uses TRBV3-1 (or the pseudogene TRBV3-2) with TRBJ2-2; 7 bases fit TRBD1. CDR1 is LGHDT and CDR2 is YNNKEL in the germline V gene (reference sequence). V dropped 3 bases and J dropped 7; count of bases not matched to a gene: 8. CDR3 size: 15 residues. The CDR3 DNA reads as TGTGCCAGCAGCCACCACGACAGGGTGATCGGGGAGCTGTTTTTT. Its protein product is CASSHHDRVIGELFF.

This CDR3 is CASSLDRRNTIYF. The DNA of the CDR3 is TGTGCCAGCTCACTCGACAGGCGAAACACCATATATTTT. This chain links TRBV18 with TRBJ1-3, with D maybe TRBD1 (6 bases). The CDR3 contains 13 residues. Germline CDR1 is KGHSH and CDR2 is LQKENI. With 4 bases removed from V and 5 bases from J, the gap between germline ends came to 9 bases. The whole variable domain, remainder taken from reference TRBV18 and TRBJ1-3, is NAGVMQNPRHLVRRRGQEARLRCSPMKGHSHVYWYRQLPEEGLKFMVYLQKENIIDESGMPKERFSAEFPKEGPSILRIQQVVRGDSAAYFCASSLDRRNTIYFGEGSWLTVV.

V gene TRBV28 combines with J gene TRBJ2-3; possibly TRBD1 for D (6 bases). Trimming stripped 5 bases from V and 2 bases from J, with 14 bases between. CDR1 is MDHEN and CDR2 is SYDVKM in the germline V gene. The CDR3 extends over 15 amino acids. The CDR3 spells CASSPLWGPTDTQYF. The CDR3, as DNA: TGTGCCAGCAGTCCCCTGTGGGGGCCCACAGATACGCAGTATTTT.

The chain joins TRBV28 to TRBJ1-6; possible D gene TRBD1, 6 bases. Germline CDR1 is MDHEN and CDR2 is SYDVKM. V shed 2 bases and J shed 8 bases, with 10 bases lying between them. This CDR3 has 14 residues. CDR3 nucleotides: TGTGCCAGCAGTTTAGCAGGGGTGGATTCACCCCTCCACTTT. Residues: CASSLAGVDSPLHF.

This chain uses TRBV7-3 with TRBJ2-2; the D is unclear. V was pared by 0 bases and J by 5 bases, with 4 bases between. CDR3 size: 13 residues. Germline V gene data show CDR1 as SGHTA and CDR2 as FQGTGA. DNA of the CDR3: TGTGCCAGCAGCTTAACCAGAACCGGGGAGCTGTTTTTT. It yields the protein CASSLTRTGELFF.

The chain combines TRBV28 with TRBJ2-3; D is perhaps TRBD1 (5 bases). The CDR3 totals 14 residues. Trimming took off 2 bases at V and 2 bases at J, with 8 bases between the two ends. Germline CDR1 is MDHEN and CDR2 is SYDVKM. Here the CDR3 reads CASSLPGFTDTQYF. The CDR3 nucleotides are TGTGCCAGCAGTTTACCAGGGTTCACAGATACGCAGTATTTT. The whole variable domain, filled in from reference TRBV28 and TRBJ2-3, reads DVKVTQSSRYLVKRTGEKVFLECVQDMDHENMFWYRQDPGLGLRLIYFSYDVKMKEKGDIPEGYSVSREKKERFSLILESASTNQTSMYLCASSLPGFTDTQYFGPGTRLTVL.

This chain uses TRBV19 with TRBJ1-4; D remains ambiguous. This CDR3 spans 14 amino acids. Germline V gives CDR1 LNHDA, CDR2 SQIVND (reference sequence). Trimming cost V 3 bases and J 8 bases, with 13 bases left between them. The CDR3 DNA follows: TGTGCCAGTAGTATCCGACCGGGAGGGGAAAAACTGTTTTTT. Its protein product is CASSIRPGGEKLFF.

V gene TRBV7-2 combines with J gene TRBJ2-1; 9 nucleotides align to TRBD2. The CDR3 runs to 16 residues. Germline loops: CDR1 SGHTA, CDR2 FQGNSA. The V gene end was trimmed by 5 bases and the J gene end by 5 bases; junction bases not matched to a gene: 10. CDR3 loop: CASSRSSGSANNEQFF. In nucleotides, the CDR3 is TGTGCCAGCAGCAGGAGTAGCGGGAGTGCGAACAATGAGCAGTTCTTC.